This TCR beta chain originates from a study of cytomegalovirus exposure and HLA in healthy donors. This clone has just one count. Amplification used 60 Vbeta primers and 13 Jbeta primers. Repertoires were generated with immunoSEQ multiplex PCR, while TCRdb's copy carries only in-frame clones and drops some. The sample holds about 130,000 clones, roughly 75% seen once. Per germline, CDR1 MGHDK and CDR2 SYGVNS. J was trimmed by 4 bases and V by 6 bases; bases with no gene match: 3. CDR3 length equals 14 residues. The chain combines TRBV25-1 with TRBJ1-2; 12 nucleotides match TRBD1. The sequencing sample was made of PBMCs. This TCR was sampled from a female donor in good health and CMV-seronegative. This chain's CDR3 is CASRRGQGAYGYTF. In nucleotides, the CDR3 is TGTGCCAGCAGGAGGGGACAGGGGGCCTATGGCTACACCTTC.